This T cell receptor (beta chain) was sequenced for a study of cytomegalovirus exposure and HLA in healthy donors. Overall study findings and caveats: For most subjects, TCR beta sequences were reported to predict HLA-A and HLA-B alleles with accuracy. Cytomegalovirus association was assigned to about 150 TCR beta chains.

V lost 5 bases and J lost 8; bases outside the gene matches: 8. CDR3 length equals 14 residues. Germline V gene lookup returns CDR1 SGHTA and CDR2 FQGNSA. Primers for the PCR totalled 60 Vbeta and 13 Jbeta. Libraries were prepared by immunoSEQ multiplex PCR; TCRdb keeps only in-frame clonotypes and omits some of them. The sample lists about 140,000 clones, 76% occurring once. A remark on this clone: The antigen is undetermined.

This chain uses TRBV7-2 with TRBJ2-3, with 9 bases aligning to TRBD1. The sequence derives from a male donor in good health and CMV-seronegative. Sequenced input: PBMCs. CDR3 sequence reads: CASSRTGEMGTQYF. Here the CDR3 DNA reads TGTGCCAGCAGCCGGACAGGGGAGATGGGTACGCAGTATTTT.